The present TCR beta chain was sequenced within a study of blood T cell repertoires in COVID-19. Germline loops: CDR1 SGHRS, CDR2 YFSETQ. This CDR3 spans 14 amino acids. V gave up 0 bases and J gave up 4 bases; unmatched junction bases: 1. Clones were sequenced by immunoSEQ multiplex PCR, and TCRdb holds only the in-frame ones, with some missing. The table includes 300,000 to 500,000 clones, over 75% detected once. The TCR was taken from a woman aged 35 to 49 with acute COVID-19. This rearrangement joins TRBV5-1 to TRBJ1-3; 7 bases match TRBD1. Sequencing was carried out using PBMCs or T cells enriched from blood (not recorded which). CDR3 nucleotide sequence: TGCGCCAGCAGCTTGGACAGGGGAGGAAACACCATATATTTT. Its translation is CASSLDRGGNTIYF.